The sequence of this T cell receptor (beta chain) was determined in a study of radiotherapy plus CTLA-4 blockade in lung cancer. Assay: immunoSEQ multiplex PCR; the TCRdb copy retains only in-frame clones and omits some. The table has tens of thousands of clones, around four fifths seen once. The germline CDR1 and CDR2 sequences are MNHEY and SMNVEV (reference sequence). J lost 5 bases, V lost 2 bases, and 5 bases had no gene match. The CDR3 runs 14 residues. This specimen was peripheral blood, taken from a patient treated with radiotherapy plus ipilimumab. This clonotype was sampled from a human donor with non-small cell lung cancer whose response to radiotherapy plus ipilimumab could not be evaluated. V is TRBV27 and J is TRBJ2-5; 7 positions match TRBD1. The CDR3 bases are TGTGCCAGCAGTTTAATTCAGGGGGATGAGACCCAGTACTTC. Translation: CASSLIQGDETQYF.